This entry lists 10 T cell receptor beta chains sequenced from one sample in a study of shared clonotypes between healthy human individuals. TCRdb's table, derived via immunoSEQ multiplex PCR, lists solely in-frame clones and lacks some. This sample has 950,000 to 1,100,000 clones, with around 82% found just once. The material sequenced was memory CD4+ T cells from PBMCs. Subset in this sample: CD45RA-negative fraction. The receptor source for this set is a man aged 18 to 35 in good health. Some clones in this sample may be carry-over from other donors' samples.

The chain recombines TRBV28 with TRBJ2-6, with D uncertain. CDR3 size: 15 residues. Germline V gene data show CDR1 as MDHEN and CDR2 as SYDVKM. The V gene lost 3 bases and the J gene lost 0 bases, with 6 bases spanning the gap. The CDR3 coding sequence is TGTGCCAGCAGTTTCTTCCGCTCTGGGGCCAACGTCCTGACTTTC. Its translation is CASSFFRSGANVLTF.

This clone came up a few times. The CDR3, as DNA: TGTGCCAGCAGCTCACAAGCGGGATTACTCAATGAGCAGTTCTTC. Translating it yields CASSSQAGLLNEQFF. V and J are TRBV7-3 and TRBJ2-1; TRBD2 aligns across 7 bases. The CDR3 runs to 15 residues. The germline V gene has CDR1 SGHTA and CDR2 FQGTGA. The ends lost 4 bases at V and 6 bases at J; junction bases unmatched: 9.

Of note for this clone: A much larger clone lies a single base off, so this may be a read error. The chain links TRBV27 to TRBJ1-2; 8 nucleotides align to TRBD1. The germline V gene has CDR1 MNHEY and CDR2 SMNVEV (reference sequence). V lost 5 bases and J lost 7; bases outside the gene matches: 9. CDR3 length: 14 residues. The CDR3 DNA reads TGTGCCAGCAGTCCGACAGGGGCAGGCTGTGGCTACACCTTC. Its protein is CASSPTGAGCGYTF.

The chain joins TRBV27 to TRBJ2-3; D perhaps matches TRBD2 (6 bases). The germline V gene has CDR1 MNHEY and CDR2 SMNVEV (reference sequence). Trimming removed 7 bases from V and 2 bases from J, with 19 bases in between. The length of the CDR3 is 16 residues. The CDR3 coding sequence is TGTGCCAGCACCAAACTTAGCGGTTTCCCCACAGATACGCAGTATTTT. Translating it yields CASTKLSGFPTDTQYF.

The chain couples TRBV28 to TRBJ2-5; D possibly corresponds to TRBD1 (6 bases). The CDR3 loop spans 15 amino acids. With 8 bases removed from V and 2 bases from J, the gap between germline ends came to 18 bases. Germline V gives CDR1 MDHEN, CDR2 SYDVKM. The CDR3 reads CASGGQIRGQETQYF. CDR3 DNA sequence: TGTGCCAGCGGTGGACAGATCCGAGGTCAAGAGACCCAGTACTTC.

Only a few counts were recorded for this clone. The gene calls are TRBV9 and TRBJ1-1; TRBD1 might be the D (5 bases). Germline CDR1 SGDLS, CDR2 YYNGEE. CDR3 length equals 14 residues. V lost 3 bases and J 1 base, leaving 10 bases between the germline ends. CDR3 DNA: TGTGCCAGCAGCGCCGGGACGGCGAACACTGAAGCTTTCTTT. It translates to CASSAGTANTEAFF. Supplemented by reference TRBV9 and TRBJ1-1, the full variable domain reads DSGVTQTPKHLITATGQRVTLRCSPRSGDLSVYWYQQSLDQGLQFLIQYYNGEERAKGNILERFSAQQFPDLHSELNLSSLELGDSALYFCASSAGTANTEAFFGQGTRLTVV.

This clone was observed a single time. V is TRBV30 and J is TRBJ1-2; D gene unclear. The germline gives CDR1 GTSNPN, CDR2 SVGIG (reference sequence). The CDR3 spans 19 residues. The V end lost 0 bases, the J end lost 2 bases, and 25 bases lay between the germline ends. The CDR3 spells CAWSVRRSTSTLKNYGYTF. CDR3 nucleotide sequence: TGTGCCTGGAGTGTACGCCGGTCGACATCGACCCTAAAAAACTATGGCTACACCTTC. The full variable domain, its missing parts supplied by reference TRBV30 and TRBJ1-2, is SQTIHQWPATLVQPVGSPLSLECTVEGTSNPNLYWYRQAAGRGLQLLFYSVGIGQISSEVPQNLSASRPQDRQFILSSKKLLLSDSGFYLCAWSVRRSTSTLKNYGYTFGSGTRLTVV.

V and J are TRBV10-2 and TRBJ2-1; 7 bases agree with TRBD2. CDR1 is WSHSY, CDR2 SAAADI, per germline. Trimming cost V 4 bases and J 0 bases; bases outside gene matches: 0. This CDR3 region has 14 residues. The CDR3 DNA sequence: TGCGCCAGCAGTGGCGGGAGCTCCTACAATGAGCAGTTCTTC. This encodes CASSGGSSYNEQFF.

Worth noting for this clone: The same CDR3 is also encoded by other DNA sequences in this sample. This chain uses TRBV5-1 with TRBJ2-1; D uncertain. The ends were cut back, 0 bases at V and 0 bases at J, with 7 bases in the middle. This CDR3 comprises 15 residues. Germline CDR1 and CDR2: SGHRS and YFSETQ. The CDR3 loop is CASSLDGNSYNEQFF. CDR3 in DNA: TGCGCCAGCAGCTTGGATGGGAACTCCTACAATGAGCAGTTCTTC.

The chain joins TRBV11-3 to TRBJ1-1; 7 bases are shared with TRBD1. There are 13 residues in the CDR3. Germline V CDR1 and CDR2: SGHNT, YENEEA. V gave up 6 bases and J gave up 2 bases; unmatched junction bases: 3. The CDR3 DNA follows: TGTGCCAGCAGTTGGACAGGTAACACTGAAGCTTTCTTT. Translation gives CASSWTGNTEAFF.